The rows below give T cell receptor beta chains drawn from one sample of a study of response to subunit inactivated influenza vaccine. TCRdb reanalysed the RT-PCR reads using MiXCR and keeps one entry per CDR3 protein. The table includes about 310,000 distinct CDR3 sequences, 21% detected once. This sample comprised PBMCs from blood, obtained 21 months after vaccination. The receptors were gathered from a man between 50 and 69 years old who received an inactivated influenza vaccine. Each CDR3 is given with its conserved first and last residue. The D gene is left open where the match is weak. Some rows have no size entry. The others give once, few or many, or a class for an expanded clone.

D gene,CDR3 length,V gene,clone size,J gene,CDR3 protein,CDR3 DNA
NA,11,TRBV10-3,NA,TRBJ2-3,CASTQSDTQYF,TGTGCCTCCACGCAATCAGATACGCAGTATTTT
TRBD1,15,TRBV28,NA,TRBJ1-6,CASRGTGTYNSPLHF,TGTGCCAGCAGGGGGACAGGTACCTATAATTCACCCCTCCACTTT
NA,15,TRBV5-1,few,TRBJ1-2,CASSLDPGGTYGYTF,TGCGCCAGCAGCTTGGATCCAGGCGGAACCTATGGCTACACCTTC
NA,15,TRBV5-1,NA,TRBJ1-6,CASSLDSRNNSPLHF,TGCGCCAGCAGCTTGGACAGCCGGAATAATTCACCCCTCCACTTT
NA,16,TRBV12-3/TRBV12-4,few,TRBJ1-3,CASSLGRGYSGNTIYF,TGTGCCAGCAGTTTAGGGAGAGGATACTCTGGAAACACCATATATTTT
NA,15,TRBV4-2,NA,TRBJ2-7,CASSPSLLSSYEQYF,TGTGCCAGCAGCCCATCCTTACTAAGCTCCTACGAGCAGTACTTC
TRBD1,15,TRBV27,NA,TRBJ1-1,CASSVTGWGDTEAFF,TGTGCCAGCAGCGTGACAGGGTGGGGAGACACTGAAGCTTTCTTT
TRBD1,18,TRBV4-3,few,TRBJ1-4,CASSQERPSGQNNEKLFF,TGCGCCAGCAGCCAAGAACGCCCCTCGGGACAGAATAATGAAAAACTGTTTTTT
NA,13,TRBV28,NA,TRBJ2-2,CASSLRNTGELFF,TGTGCCAGCAGTTTGAGGAACACCGGGGAGCTGTTTTTT
NA,12,TRBV4-1,NA,TRBJ2-3,CASSQDQRMQYF,TGCGCCAGCAGCCAAGACCAGAGAATGCAGTATTTT
NA,13,TRBV10-3,NA,TRBJ2-3,CAIRGRGTDTQYF,TGTGCCATCAGGGGGAGAGGCACAGATACGCAGTATTTT
TRBD2,15,TRBV24-1,NA,TRBJ2-1,CATSDLSGTYNEQFF,TGTGCCACCAGTGATCTAAGCGGGACCTACAATGAGCAGTTCTTC
NA,14,TRBV14,few,TRBJ1-6,CASSQGFWDSPLHF,TGTGCCAGCAGCCAGGGCTTTTGGGATTCACCCCTCCACTTT
NA,13,TRBV24-1,NA,TRBJ2-7,CATSAASSYEQYF,TGTGCCACCAGTGCGGCGAGCTCCTACGAGCAGTACTTC
NA,12,TRBV2,few,TRBJ2-7,CASRVNSYEQYF,TGTGCCAGCAGGGTTAATTCCTACGAGCAGTACTTC
NA,15,TRBV20-1,NA,TRBJ2-2,CSARSSGIDTGELFF,TGCAGTGCCCGATCCAGCGGAATCGACACCGGGGAGCTGTTTTTT
NA,20,TRBV11-1,NA,TRBJ2-2,CASSLAPQYRPFYNPGELFF,TGTGCCAGCAGCTTAGCCCCGCAATACAGACCCTTTTATAATCCAGGGGAGCTGTTTTTT
NA,14,TRBV5-6,NA,TRBJ2-5,CASSLVETGETQYF,TGTGCCAGCAGCTTGGTCGAGACAGGAGAGACCCAGTACTTC
TRBD1,14,TRBV12-3/TRBV12-4,few,TRBJ2-2,CASSQTGVTGELFF,TGTGCCAGCAGCCAGACAGGGGTAACCGGGGAGCTGTTTTTT
NA,13,TRBV28,NA,TRBJ2-7,CASSLEARASDYF,TGTGCCAGCAGTTTAGAAGCCAGGGCGAGTGACTACTTC
NA,14,TRBV7-2,few,TRBJ1-6,CASSPWAYNSPLHF,TGTGCCAGCAGCCCTTGGGCGTATAATTCACCCCTCCACTTT
NA,13,TRBV6-1,NA,TRBJ2-7,CASSGDWAYEQYF,TGTGCCAGCAGTGGTGACTGGGCCTACGAGCAGTACTTC
NA,14,TRBV6-2/TRBV6-3,NA,TRBJ2-4,CASRFGGAKNIQYF,TGTGCCAGCAGATTCGGGGGTGCCAAAAACATTCAGTACTTC
NA,16,TRBV5-1,few,TRBJ2-2,CASSFGAAANTGELFF,TGCGCCAGCAGCTTTGGGGCAGCAGCGAACACCGGGGAGCTGTTTTTT
NA,15,TRBV7-8,NA,TRBJ2-5,CASSLLLTAQETQYF,TGTGCCAGCAGCCTGCTTCTGACAGCCCAAGAGACCCAGTACTTC
TRBD1,14,TRBV14,NA,TRBJ1-1,CASFRQGATLEAFF,TGTGCCAGCTTTCGACAGGGTGCTACCTTGGAAGCTTTCTTT
NA,17,TRBV7-8,few,TRBJ1-5,CASSLAGGDLGNQPQHF,TGTGCCAGCAGCTTAGCCGGAGGGGACCTAGGCAATCAGCCCCAGCATTTT
NA,15,TRBV2,once,TRBJ2-3,CASTSRRGVGDTQYF,TGTGCCAGTACTTCTAGGAGGGGGGTCGGAGATACGCAGTATTTT
NA,16,TRBV21-1,NA,TRBJ2-1,CASSVRTGQSYNEQFF,TGTGCCAGCAGCGTCCGGACAGGGCAATCCTACAATGAGCAGTTCTTC
TRBD1,15,TRBV7-9,NA,TRBJ2-7,CASSSMGQLSYEQYF,TGTGCCAGCAGCTCAATGGGACAGCTCTCCTACGAGCAGTACTTC
NA,13,TRBV19,NA,TRBJ2-7,CASSRGATYEQYF,TGTGCCAGTAGTCGGGGAGCGACCTACGAGCAGTACTTC
TRBD1,17,TRBV4-2,NA,TRBJ1-6,CASSQEYWTGENSPLHF,TGTGCCAGCAGCCAAGAATATTGGACAGGGGAGAATTCACCCCTCCACTTT
NA,15,TRBV6-2/TRBV6-3,NA,TRBJ2-7,CASSYSGRGNYEQYF,TGTGCCAGCAGTTACTCAGGCAGGGGAAACTACGAGCAGTACTTC
TRBD2,14,TRBV12-3/TRBV12-4,NA,TRBJ2-3,CASSFGTSGATQYF,TGTGCCAGCAGTTTCGGGACTAGCGGAGCTACGCAGTATTTT
NA,17,TRBV4-3,once,TRBJ2-3,CASSQDQQVGSSDTQYF,TGCGCCAGCAGCCAAGATCAACAGGTTGGCTCATCTGATACGCAGTATTTT
NA,14,TRBV4-2,NA,TRBJ2-3,CASSQAGYTDTQYF,TGTGCCAGCAGCCAAGCAGGATATACAGATACGCAGTATTTT
NA,14,TRBV7-9,NA,TRBJ1-1,CASSLQRTVTEAFF,TGTGCCAGCAGCTTACAACGGACAGTTACTGAAGCTTTCTTT
NA,14,TRBV20-1,NA,TRBJ2-4,CSARDQLAKNIQYF,TGCAGTGCGAGGGACCAACTAGCCAAAAACATTCAGTACTTC
NA,12,TRBV20-1,NA,TRBJ2-1,CSASVGFNEQFF,TGCAGTGCTAGCGTGGGCTTTAATGAGCAGTTCTTC
NA,14,TRBV2,many,TRBJ1-1,CASRALTGNTEAFF,TGTGCCAGCAGAGCCCTCACAGGGAACACTGAAGCTTTCTTT
NA,13,TRBV6-2/TRBV6-3,few,TRBJ1-2,CASSYDINYGYTF,TGTGCCAGCAGTTACGATATCAACTATGGCTACACCTTC
TRBD1,13,TRBV14,few,TRBJ2-2,CASKAGGTGELFF,TGTGCCAGCAAGGCAGGGGGCACCGGGGAGCTGTTTTTT
NA,15,TRBV7-8,NA,TRBJ2-5,CASSLALNVFETQYF,TGTGCCAGCAGCTTAGCTCTTAATGTCTTCGAGACCCAGTACTTC
NA,13,TRBV29-1,NA,TRBJ1-2,CSVEVLQAGSSLF,TGCAGCGTTGAAGTCTTACAGGCGGGTTCTTCTTTATTC
TRBD2,16,TRBV5-1,few,TRBJ2-1,CASSSSGRGAYNEQFF,TGCGCCAGCAGCTCTAGCGGGAGAGGCGCCTACAATGAGCAGTTCTTC
TRBD2,15,TRBV4-2,NA,TRBJ2-7,CASSQGASGSSEQYF,TGTGCCAGCAGCCAAGGGGCTAGCGGGAGTTCGGAGCAGTACTTC
TRBD2,16,TRBV9,NA,TRBJ2-3,CASSVWTSGGADTQYF,TGTGCCAGCAGCGTGTGGACTAGCGGGGGCGCAGATACGCAGTATTTT
NA,14,TRBV7-9,NA,TRBJ2-2,CASTLKAYTGELFF,TGTGCCAGCACCCTGAAGGCCTACACCGGGGAGCTGTTTTTT
NA,14,TRBV5-1,NA,TRBJ2-3,CASSSYLFEDTQYF,TGCGCCAGCAGCTCCTACCTATTTGAAGATACGCAGTATTTT
NA,14,TRBV4-1,many,TRBJ1-5,CASSQTEFYQPQHF,TGCGCCAGCAGCCAAACAGAGTTTTATCAGCCCCAGCATTTT
NA,14,TRBV3-1,few,TRBJ1-6,CASSQEQSNSPLHF,TGTGCCAGCAGCCAAGAACAGTCTAATTCACCCCTCCACTTT
NA,14,TRBV29-1,many,TRBJ1-2,CSVEGGEKYYGYTF,TGCAGCGTTGAAGGCGGGGAGAAGTACTATGGCTACACCTTC
NA,12,TRBV7-2,few,TRBJ1-5,CASSLDYAAQHF,TGTGCCAGCAGCTTAGACTATGCAGCCCAGCATTTT
NA,12,TRBV18,NA,TRBJ2-5,CASSPRTETQYF,TGTGCCAGCTCACCAAGGACGGAGACCCAGTACTTC